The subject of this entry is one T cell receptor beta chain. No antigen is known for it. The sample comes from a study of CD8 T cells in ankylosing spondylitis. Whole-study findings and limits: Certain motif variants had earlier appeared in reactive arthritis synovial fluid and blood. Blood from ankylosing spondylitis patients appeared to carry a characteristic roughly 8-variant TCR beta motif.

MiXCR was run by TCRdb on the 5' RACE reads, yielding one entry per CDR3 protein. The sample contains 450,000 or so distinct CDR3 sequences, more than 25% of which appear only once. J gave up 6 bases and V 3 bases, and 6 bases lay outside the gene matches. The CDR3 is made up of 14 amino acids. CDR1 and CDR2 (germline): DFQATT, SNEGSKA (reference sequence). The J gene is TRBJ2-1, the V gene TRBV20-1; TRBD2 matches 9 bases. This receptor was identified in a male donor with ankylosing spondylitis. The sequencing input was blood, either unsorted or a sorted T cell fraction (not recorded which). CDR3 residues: CSASRSGRGNEQFF. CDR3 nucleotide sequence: TGCAGTGCTAGTCGTAGCGGGAGAGGCAATGAGCAGTTCTTC.